This entry is about one T cell receptor (beta chain). This sample was included in a study of blood T cell repertoires in COVID-19. The CDR3 has 14 residues. With 6 bases clipped from V and 5 bases from J, the junction kept 7 bases outside the gene matches. Germline V gives CDR1 SNHLY, CDR2 FYNNEI. Method: immunoSEQ multiplex PCR; TCRdb's copy keeps in-frame clones and lacks some. The sample lists 100,000 to 150,000 clones; 65% to 90% were seen once. Sequenced: PBMCs or T cells enriched from blood (not recorded which). J is TRBJ2-7 and V is TRBV2; 10 bases agree with TRBD1. The TCR was taken from a woman aged 50 to 65 who had recovered from COVID-19. CDR3 nucleotides: TGTGCCAGCAGGGATGACAGGGGGCAACACGAGCAGTACTTC. This codes for CASRDDRGQHEQYF.